The entry below gives a single T cell receptor (beta chain) sequence along with its context. Its antigen is still unknown. It has no much larger one-base neighbor in the sample; base qualities were not kept. The Qiagen DNeasy kit was used to extract genomic DNA both from unsorted PBMCs and from the negatively selected CD4+ and CD8+ fractions. TCR beta CDR3 regions were amplified by immunoSEQ multiplex PCR using primers annealing to V and J segments. A synthetic immune receptor repertoire was used to minimize amplification bias, and any residual bias was removed computationally once sequencing was done. Under the source paper's analysis protocol: Custom Python scripts were used to quantify repertoire diversity as the Shannon entropy index. The unsorted, CD4+ and CD8+ repertoires were each analyzed separately, with the exception of combined analyses, where CD4+ and CD8+ sequences were merged in silico. A clone was considered expanded if an increase in frequency of at least 2-fold after treatment relative to C1D1 was found, and a pseudocount of 0.5 was applied to clones undetected at baseline. Clones with 0 or 1 copy at C1D1 were classified as singleton clones, and clones with 2 or more copies were classified as non-singleton clones. Clones expanded in unsorted samples were assigned a CD4+, CD8+ or unknown annotation through matching of protein sequences in sorted samples from the same patient. Wilcoxon tests on paired samples were used to test changes in diversity from C1D1 to C4D1. The table was pulled from immuneACCESS by TCRdb, which kept in-frame rearrangements only. Such tables lose some clones; where checked, under half of the loss comes from unresolved V genes, and the rest has no known cause. V and J calls and clone size are copied from that table; D and trimming were computed from the DNA. The sample profile shows about 18,000 clones; roughly 80% of them were found once. The top ten clonotypes cover over 15% of the sample.

These data originate in a study of PD-1 blockade in classical Hodgkin lymphoma (dated by TCRdb to 2020 to 2021). Some background on the complete study: Nivolumab dosing was 3 mg/kg intravenously every 2 weeks, continuing until either disease progression or unacceptable toxicity. The study used TCR beta sequencing and CyTOF to define a peripheral blood immune signature of response to PD-1 blockade in classical Hodgkin lymphoma.

Per the germline V gene (reference sequence), GTSNPN is the CDR1 and SVGIG is the CDR2. Reading from cysteine to phenylalanine, the CDR3 counts 11 amino acids. The DNA shown is the 33-base CDR3, in frame from base 1. Cut back by 2 bases and 6 bases, the V and J ends lie 5 bases apart. The intended sense of this specimen's time point label: cycle 2 day 1 (C2D1) of nivolumab. All trial patients had relapsed after autologous stem cell transplantation, with cohorts A, B and C differing in prior brentuximab vedotin exposure. The trial cohort comprised some 60 patients with relapsed/refractory classical Hodgkin lymphoma whose best overall responses were complete response, partial response or progressive disease. Trial patients were treated with single-agent nivolumab in the multi-cohort phase II CheckMate 205 trial. Best overall response was determined by an independent review committee according to the 2007 International Working Group response criteria. Trial PBMCs were obtained immediately prior to nivolumab initiation (C1D1) and on therapy at cycle 2 day 1 and cycle 4 day 1. After peripheral blood was drawn into 8 mL Vacutainer Cell Preparation Tubes, PBMCs were isolated by centrifugation and then cryopreserved.

Findings and caveats that apply to the study as a whole: The study was restricted to a single clinical trial cohort, and the causes of repertoire differences, possibly disease activity or prior therapy, were left undefined. Trial patients with a complete response had baseline diversity similar to that of newly diagnosed patients, while partial responders and progressors had significantly lower diversity. CD4+ but not CD8+ TCR diversity rose significantly by C4D1 (p=0.0027 vs p=0.16), most apparent in complete responders (p=0.02). Baseline TCR diversity was reported as lower in newly diagnosed patients than in healthy donors, and lower still in relapsed/refractory patients. Diversity was lower in patients who began nivolumab less than 1 year after ASCT, so these patients were left out of later analyses to avoid confounding by immune reconstitution.

This receptor was obtained from a human donor with classical Hodgkin lymphoma. Source: peripheral blood mononuclear cells (PBMCs), taken before the second cycle of nivolumab. Recombination linked TRBV30 to TRBJ1-5; no D segment can be confidently identified. The nucleotides are TGTGCCTGGAGTAAGGGTCAGCCCCAGCATTTT. This sequence encodes CAWSKGQPQHF.